Each of the 8 T cell receptor beta chains below was sequenced from the same sample in a study of blood T cell repertoires in COVID-19. Some clones are missing from TCRdb's copy, which holds only in-frame ones; the method was immunoSEQ multiplex PCR. The repertoire consists of approximately 170,000 clones, with about 80% occurring once and the leading ten covering roughly 13%. The sequenced material came from peripheral blood. The receptors stem from a man in his sixties or seventies who had recovered from COVID-19.

This chain uses TRBV10-3 with TRBJ1-2; 12 bases match TRBD1. Trimming took 3 bases from V and 2 from J; bases not matched to a gene: 4. Germline values: CDR1 ENHRY, CDR2 SYGVKD. The CDR3 has 16 amino acids. The CDR3 region has the DNA TGTGCCATCAGTGATTGGGGGACAGGGGGCAACTATGGCTACACCTTC. This gives the protein CAISDWGTGGNYGYTF.

The rearrangement joins TRBV15 to TRBJ2-3, with TRBD2 matching 9 bases. This CDR3 contains 15 residues. CDR1 LNHNV and CDR2 YYDKDF come from the germline V gene (reference sequence). V shed 6 bases and J 5 bases; nucleotides not matched to a gene: 9. CDR3 sequence (DNA): TGTGCCACCAGTCGCGGGAGGGGGGAGGAAGATACGCAGTATTTT. It is translated as CATSRGRGEEDTQYF.

The chain joins TRBV2 to TRBJ2-1, with 7 bases identical to TRBD2. This CDR3 is 15 amino acids long. Trimming removed 4 bases from V and 6 bases from J; junction bases left unmatched: 9. Germline values: CDR1 SNHLY, CDR2 FYNNEI. CDR3 DNA sequence: TGTGCCAGCAGTGCGCTTGCTAGCGGACCCAATGAGCAGTTCTTC. This encodes CASSALASGPNEQFF. Complete variable domain (other parts from reference TRBV2 and TRBJ2-1): EPEVTQTPSHQVTQMGQEVILRCVPISNHLYFYWYRQILGQKVEFLVSFYNNEISEKSEIFDDQFSVERPDGSNFTLKIRSTKLEDSAMYFCASSALASGPNEQFFGPGTRLTVL.

The chain recombines TRBV3-1 (or the pseudogene TRBV3-2) with TRBJ1-2; D not certain. Germline CDR1 LGHDT, CDR2 YNNKEL (reference sequence). With 8 bases removed from V and 1 base from J, the gap between germline ends came to 11 bases. The CDR3 length is 13 residues. CDR3 sequence: CASVGNSNYGYTF. CDR3 nucleotide sequence: TGTGCCAGCGTCGGGAACAGTAACTATGGCTACACCTTC.

This chain uses TRBV2 with TRBJ2-7, with TRBD2 identical over 8 bases. Trimming took 6 bases from V and 1 from J; bases not matched to a gene: 5. The CDR3 sequence is 14 residues long. Germline V gives CDR1 SNHLY, CDR2 FYNNEI. The CDR3 DNA sequence: TGTGCCAGCAGCACGGGACTAGAATCCTACGAGCAGTACTTC. Its protein is CASSTGLESYEQYF.

The chain uses TRBV6-2 or TRBV6-3 and TRBJ2-2; 10 bases match TRBD1. The CDR3 totals 19 residues. Per the germline V gene, CDR1 is MNHEY and CDR2 is SVGEGT. Trimming at V came to 5 bases and at J to 3 bases, leaving 15 bases not matched to a gene. CDR3 DNA sequence: TGTGCCAGCAGTGGCCTCCCGGGACAGGGGATCGGGGACACCGGGGAGCTGTTTTTT. Protein sequence: CASSGLPGQGIGDTGELFF.

The chain is built from TRBV5-5 and TRBJ2-5, with TRBD2 identical over 12 bases. CDR3 length equals 16 residues. CDR1 is SGHKS and CDR2 is YYEKEE in the germline V gene (reference sequence). V dropped 3 bases and J dropped 5; count of bases not matched to a gene: 8. As DNA, the CDR3 is TGTGCCAGCAGCTACGCTAGCGGGAGGGCTGGGGAGACCCAGTACTTC. Residues: CASSYASGRAGETQYF.

The J gene is TRBJ1-5, the V gene TRBV10-2; D remains ambiguous. The V end lost 4 bases, the J end lost 10 bases, and 17 bases lay between the germline ends. This CDR3 has 14 amino acids. The germline CDR1 and CDR2 sequences are WSHSY and SAAADI. The CDR3 protein is CASSVGRDNGPQHF. The CDR3 nucleotides read TGCGCCAGCAGTGTGGGCCGGGATAACGGCCCCCAGCATTTT.